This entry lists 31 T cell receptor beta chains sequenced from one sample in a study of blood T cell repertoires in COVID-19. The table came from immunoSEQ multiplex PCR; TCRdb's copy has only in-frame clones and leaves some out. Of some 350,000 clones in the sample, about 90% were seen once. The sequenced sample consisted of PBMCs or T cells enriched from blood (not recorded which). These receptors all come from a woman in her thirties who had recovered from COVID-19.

CDR3 amino acids: CAISEDRQGTLTEAFF. Written as DNA, the CDR3 is TGTGCCATCAGTGAGGATAGACAGGGAACGTTGACTGAAGCTTTCTTT. The gene calls are TRBV10-3 and TRBJ1-1, with 7 nucleotides matching TRBD1. V lost 2 bases to trimming and J lost 5 bases; unmatched junction nucleotides: 11. CDR3 size: 16 residues. Germline V CDR1 and CDR2: ENHRY, SYGVKD.

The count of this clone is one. CDR3 in amino acids: CASSVHMQGNGYTF. The CDR3 coding sequence is TGTGCCAGCAGCGTACATATGCAGGGCAATGGCTACACCTTC. The chain couples TRBV9 to TRBJ1-2, with D maybe TRBD1 (5 bases). CDR1 and CDR2 from the germline V gene are SGDLS and YYNGEE. V lost 1 base and J 6 bases, leaving 13 bases between the germline ends. The CDR3 is 14 amino acids.

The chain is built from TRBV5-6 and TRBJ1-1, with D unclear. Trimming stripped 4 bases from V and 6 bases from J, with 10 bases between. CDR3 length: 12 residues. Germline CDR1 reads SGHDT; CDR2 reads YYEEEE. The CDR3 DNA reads TGTGCCAGCAGCCGGAGACTCGCTGAAGCTTTCTTT. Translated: CASSRRLAEAFF.

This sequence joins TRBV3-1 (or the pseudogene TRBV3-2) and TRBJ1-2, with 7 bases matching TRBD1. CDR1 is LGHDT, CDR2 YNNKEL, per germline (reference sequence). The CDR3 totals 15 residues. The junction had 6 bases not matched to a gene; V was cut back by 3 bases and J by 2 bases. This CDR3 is CASSHRDSENYGYTF. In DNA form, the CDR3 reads TGTGCCAGCAGCCATAGGGACAGCGAAAACTATGGCTACACCTTC.

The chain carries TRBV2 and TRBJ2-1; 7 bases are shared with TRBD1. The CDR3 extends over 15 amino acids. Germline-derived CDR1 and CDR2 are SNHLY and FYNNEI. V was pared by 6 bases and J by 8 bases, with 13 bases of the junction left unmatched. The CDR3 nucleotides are TGTGCCAGCAGCCGGGACAGAGAGATTTTGGATGAGCAGTTCTTC. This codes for CASSRDREILDEQFF.

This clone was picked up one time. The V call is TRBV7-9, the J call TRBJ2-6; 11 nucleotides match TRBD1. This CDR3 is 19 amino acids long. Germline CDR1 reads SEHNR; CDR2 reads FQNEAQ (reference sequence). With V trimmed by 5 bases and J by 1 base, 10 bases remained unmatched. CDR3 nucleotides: TGTGCCAGCAGCCGCGCGGACAGGGGGCGTAAATCTGGGGCCAACGTCCTGACTTTC. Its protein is CASSRADRGRKSGANVLTF.

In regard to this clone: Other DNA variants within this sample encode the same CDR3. CDR3 DNA: TGCGCCAGCAGCTTGGGACCGGGGACAGATACGCAGTATTTT. It specifies CASSLGPGTDTQYF. The chain is built from TRBV5-1 and TRBJ2-3, with a tentative D call TRBD2 (5 bases). The CDR3 is made up of 14 amino acids. The V gene's germline CDR1 is SGHRS and CDR2 YFSETQ. V was trimmed by 0 bases and J by 3 bases, leaving 8 bases between them.

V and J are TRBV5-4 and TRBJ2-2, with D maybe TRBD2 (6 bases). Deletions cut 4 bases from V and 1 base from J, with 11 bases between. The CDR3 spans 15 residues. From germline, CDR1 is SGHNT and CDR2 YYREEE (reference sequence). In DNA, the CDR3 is TGTGCCAGCAGCAGGGGACTTATGAACACCGGGGAGCTGTTTTTT. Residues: CASSRGLMNTGELFF.

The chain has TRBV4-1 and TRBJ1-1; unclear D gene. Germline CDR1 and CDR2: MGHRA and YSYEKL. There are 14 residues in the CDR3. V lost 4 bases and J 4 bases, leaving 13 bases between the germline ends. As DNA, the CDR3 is TGCGCCAGCAGCCCGAAAGAAGGAGGCACTGAAGCTTTCTTT. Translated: CASSPKEGGTEAFF.

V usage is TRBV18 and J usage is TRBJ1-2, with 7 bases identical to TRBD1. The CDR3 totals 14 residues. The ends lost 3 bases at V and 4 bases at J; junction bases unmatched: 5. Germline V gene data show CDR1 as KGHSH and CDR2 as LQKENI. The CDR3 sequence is CASSPRGDSYGYTF. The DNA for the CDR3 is TGTGCCAGCTCACCCCGCGGGGACAGCTATGGCTACACCTTC.

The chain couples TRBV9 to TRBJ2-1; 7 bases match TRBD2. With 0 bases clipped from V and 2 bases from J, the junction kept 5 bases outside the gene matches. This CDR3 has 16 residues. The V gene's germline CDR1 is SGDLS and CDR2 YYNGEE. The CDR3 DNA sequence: TGTGCCAGCAGCGTAGGTGGAGCGGGGACCTACAATGAGCAGTTCTTC. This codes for CASSVGGAGTYNEQFF.

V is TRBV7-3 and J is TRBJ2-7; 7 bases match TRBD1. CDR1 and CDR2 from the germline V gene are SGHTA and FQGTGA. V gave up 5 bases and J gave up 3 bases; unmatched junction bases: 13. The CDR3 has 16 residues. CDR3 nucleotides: TGTGCCAGCAGCCCAAAGGGCGCCAGGGGGAACTACGAGCAGTACTTC. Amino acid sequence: CASSPKGARGNYEQYF. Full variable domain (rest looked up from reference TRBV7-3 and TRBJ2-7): GAGVSQTPSNKVTEKGKYVELRCDPISGHTALYWYRQSLGQGPEFLIYFQGTGAADDSGLPNDRFFAVRPEGSVSTLKIQRTERGDSAVYLCASSPKGARGNYEQYFGPGTRLTVT.

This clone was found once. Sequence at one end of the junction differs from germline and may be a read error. This CDR3 reads CASSPPGLAERYF. DNA for the CDR3: TGCGCCAGCAGCCCGCCCGGACTAGCGGAGCGGTACTTC. The chain couples TRBV4-3 to TRBJ2-7; TRBD2 matches at 10 bases. Germline CDR1 LGHNA, CDR2 YSLEER. CDR3 size: 13 residues.

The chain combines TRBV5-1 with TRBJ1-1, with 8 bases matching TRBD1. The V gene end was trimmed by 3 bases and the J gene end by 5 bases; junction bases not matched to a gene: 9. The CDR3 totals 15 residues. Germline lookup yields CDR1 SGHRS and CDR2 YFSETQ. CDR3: CASSSSPRQGTEAFF. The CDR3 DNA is TGCGCCAGCAGCTCTTCTCCTCGACAGGGGACTGAAGCTTTCTTT.

For the CDR3, the DNA is TGTGCCAGCAGACCTCAGAATTCTGGAAACACCATATATTTT. Residues: CASRPQNSGNTIYF. The chain couples TRBV14 to TRBJ1-3; D is unclear. CDR1 and CDR2 (germline): SGHDN, FVKESK. Trimming left V 6 bases short and J 1 base short, with 10 bases between. There are 14 residues in the CDR3.

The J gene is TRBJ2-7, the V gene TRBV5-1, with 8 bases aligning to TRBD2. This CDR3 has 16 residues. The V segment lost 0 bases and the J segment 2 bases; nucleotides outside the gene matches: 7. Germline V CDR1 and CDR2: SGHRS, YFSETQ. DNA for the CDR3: TGCGCCAGCAGCTTGGTGGCGGGGGGCTTCGCCTACGAGCAGTACTTC. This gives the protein CASSLVAGGFAYEQYF.

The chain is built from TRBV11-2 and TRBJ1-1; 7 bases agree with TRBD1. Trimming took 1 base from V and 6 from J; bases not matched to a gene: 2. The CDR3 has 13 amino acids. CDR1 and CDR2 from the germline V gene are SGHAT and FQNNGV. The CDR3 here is CASSLGGTAEAFF. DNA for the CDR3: TGTGCCAGCAGCTTAGGTGGGACAGCTGAAGCTTTCTTT.

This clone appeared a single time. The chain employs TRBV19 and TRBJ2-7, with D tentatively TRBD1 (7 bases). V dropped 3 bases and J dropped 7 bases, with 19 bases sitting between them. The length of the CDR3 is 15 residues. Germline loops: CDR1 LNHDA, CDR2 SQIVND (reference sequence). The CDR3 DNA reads TGTGCCAGTAGTATGGAAGACAGGGCGGGGAGGGAGCAGTACTTC. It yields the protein CASSMEDRAGREQYF.

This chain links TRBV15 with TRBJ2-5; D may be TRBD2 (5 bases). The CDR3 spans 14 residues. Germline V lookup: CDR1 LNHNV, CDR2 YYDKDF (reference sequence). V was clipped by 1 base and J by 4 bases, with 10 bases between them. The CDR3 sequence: CATSRAPGGETQYF. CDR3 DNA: TGTGCCACCAGCAGAGCGCCTGGAGGAGAGACCCAGTACTTC.

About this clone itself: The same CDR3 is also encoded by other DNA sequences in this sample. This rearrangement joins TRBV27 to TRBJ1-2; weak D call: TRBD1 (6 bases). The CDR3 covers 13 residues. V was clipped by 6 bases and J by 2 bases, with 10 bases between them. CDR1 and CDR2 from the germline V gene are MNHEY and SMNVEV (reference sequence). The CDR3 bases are TGTGCCAGCAGAGGGGGGGGCAACTATGGCTACACCTTC. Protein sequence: CASRGGGNYGYTF.

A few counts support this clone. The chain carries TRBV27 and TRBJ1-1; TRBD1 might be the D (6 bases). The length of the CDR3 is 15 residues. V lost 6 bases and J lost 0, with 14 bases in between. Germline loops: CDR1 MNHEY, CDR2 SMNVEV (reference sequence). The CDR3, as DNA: TGTGCCAGCAGCCTCCGGGACACGGTGAACACTGAAGCTTTCTTT. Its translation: CASSLRDTVNTEAFF.

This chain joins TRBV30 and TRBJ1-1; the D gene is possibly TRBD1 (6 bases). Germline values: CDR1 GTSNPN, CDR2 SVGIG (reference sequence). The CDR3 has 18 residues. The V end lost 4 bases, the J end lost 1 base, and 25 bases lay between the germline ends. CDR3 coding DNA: TGTGCCTGGAACTCCAGGGGACAAGGAGGGGGGGCGAACACTGAAGCTTTCTTT. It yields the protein CAWNSRGQGGGANTEAFF.

The CDR3 protein is CSVEVGGNTEAFF. For the CDR3, the DNA is TGCAGCGTTGAAGTGGGGGGGAACACTGAAGCTTTCTTT. The chain couples TRBV29-1 to TRBJ1-1, with TRBD1 as a possible D gene (5 bases). There are 13 residues in the CDR3. Germline V gene data show CDR1 as SQVTM and CDR2 as ANQGSEA. V was shortened by 1 base and J by 1 base, with 7 bases between the two germline ends.

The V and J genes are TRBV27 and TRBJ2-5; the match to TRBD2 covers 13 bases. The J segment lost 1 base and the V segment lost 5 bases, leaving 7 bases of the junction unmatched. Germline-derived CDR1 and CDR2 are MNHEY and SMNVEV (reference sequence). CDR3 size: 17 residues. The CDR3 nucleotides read TGTGCCAGCAGTATCCGGACTAGCGGGGGTTTCCAAGAGACCCAGTACTTC. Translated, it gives CASSIRTSGGFQETQYF.

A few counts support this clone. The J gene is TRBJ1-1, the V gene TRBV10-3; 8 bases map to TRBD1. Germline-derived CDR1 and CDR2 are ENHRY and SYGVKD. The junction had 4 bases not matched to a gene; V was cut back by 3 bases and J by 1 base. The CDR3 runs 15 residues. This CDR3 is CAISDRGRPNTEAFF. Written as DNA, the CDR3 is TGTGCCATCAGTGACAGGGGGCGACCGAACACTGAAGCTTTCTTT.

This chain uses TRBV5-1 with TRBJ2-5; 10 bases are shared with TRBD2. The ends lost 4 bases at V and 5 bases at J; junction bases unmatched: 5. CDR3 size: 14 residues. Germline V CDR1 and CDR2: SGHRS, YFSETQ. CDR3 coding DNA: TGCGCCAGCAGCCCTACTAGCGGGGAGGAGACCCAGTACTTC. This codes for CASSPTSGEETQYF. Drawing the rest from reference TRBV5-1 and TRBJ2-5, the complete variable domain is KAGVTQTPRYLIKTRGQQVTLSCSPISGHRSVSWYQQTPGQGLQFLFEYFSETQRNKGNFPGRFSGRQFSNSRSEMNVSTLELGDSALYLCASSPTSGEETQYFGPGTRLLVL.

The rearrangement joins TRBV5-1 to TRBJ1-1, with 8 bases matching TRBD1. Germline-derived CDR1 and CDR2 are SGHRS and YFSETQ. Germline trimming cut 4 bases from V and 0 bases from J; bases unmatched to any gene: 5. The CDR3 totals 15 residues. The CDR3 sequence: CASSVGTGMNTEAFF. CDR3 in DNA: TGCGCCAGCAGCGTCGGGACAGGTATGAACACTGAAGCTTTCTTT.

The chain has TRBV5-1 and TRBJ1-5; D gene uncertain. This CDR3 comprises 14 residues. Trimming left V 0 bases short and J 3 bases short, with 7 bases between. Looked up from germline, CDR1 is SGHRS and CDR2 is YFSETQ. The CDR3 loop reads CASSLGEFNQPQHF. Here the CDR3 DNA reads TGCGCCAGCAGCTTGGGCGAGTTCAATCAGCCCCAGCATTTT.

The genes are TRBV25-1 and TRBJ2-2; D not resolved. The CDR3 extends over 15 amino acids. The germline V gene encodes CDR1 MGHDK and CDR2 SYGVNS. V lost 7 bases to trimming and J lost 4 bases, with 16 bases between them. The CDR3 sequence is CASTPPAAPTGELFF. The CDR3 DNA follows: TGTGCCAGCACCCCCCCTGCGGCTCCCACCGGGGAGCTGTTTTTT.

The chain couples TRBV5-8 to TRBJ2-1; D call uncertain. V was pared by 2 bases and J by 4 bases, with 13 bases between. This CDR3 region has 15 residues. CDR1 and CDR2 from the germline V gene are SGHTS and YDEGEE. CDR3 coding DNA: TGTGCCAGCAGCTTTTTGACTGGTAGTTACAATGAGCAGTTCTTC. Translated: CASSFLTGSYNEQFF.

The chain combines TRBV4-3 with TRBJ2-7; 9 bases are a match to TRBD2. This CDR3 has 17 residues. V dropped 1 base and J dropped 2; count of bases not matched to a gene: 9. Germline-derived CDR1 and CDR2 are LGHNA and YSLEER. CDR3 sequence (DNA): TGCGCCAGCAGCCAAGCCTACTCGCGGGGGGGGGCCTACGAGCAGTACTTC. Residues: CASSQAYSRGGAYEQYF.